The source of this TCR beta chain is a study of human T cells and chemical hapten exposure. Time point of the sample: patch test 1, 2 weeks after DPC sensitization. Treatment given: therapeutic diphenylcyclopropenone sensitization with weekly scalp DPC. Prior to application of each patch test, blood was drawn. This clonotype was seen only a few times. The junction does not match germline at one end; this may be a read error. In TCRdb, the RACE reads were re-called with MiXCR into one record per CDR3 protein. The sample comprises some 15,000 distinct CDR3 sequences, over 15% of which are singletons, and more than 5.5% rests with the top ten. The CDR3 runs to 15 residues. CDR1 is SGHTA, CDR2 FQGNSA, per germline.

This chain joins TRBV7-2 and TRBJ1-4; D is unresolved. The TCR was taken from a woman aged 30 to 39 with alopecia areata. Some clones in this sample may be carry-over from other donors' samples. Specimen: whole blood, collected in connection with sensitization to the hapten diphenylcyclopropenone (DPC). CDR3 coding DNA: TGTGTCAGCAGCACCAGTAATAGGGCGGCTGAAAAACTGTTTTTT. Its translation: CVSSTSNRAAEKLFF.